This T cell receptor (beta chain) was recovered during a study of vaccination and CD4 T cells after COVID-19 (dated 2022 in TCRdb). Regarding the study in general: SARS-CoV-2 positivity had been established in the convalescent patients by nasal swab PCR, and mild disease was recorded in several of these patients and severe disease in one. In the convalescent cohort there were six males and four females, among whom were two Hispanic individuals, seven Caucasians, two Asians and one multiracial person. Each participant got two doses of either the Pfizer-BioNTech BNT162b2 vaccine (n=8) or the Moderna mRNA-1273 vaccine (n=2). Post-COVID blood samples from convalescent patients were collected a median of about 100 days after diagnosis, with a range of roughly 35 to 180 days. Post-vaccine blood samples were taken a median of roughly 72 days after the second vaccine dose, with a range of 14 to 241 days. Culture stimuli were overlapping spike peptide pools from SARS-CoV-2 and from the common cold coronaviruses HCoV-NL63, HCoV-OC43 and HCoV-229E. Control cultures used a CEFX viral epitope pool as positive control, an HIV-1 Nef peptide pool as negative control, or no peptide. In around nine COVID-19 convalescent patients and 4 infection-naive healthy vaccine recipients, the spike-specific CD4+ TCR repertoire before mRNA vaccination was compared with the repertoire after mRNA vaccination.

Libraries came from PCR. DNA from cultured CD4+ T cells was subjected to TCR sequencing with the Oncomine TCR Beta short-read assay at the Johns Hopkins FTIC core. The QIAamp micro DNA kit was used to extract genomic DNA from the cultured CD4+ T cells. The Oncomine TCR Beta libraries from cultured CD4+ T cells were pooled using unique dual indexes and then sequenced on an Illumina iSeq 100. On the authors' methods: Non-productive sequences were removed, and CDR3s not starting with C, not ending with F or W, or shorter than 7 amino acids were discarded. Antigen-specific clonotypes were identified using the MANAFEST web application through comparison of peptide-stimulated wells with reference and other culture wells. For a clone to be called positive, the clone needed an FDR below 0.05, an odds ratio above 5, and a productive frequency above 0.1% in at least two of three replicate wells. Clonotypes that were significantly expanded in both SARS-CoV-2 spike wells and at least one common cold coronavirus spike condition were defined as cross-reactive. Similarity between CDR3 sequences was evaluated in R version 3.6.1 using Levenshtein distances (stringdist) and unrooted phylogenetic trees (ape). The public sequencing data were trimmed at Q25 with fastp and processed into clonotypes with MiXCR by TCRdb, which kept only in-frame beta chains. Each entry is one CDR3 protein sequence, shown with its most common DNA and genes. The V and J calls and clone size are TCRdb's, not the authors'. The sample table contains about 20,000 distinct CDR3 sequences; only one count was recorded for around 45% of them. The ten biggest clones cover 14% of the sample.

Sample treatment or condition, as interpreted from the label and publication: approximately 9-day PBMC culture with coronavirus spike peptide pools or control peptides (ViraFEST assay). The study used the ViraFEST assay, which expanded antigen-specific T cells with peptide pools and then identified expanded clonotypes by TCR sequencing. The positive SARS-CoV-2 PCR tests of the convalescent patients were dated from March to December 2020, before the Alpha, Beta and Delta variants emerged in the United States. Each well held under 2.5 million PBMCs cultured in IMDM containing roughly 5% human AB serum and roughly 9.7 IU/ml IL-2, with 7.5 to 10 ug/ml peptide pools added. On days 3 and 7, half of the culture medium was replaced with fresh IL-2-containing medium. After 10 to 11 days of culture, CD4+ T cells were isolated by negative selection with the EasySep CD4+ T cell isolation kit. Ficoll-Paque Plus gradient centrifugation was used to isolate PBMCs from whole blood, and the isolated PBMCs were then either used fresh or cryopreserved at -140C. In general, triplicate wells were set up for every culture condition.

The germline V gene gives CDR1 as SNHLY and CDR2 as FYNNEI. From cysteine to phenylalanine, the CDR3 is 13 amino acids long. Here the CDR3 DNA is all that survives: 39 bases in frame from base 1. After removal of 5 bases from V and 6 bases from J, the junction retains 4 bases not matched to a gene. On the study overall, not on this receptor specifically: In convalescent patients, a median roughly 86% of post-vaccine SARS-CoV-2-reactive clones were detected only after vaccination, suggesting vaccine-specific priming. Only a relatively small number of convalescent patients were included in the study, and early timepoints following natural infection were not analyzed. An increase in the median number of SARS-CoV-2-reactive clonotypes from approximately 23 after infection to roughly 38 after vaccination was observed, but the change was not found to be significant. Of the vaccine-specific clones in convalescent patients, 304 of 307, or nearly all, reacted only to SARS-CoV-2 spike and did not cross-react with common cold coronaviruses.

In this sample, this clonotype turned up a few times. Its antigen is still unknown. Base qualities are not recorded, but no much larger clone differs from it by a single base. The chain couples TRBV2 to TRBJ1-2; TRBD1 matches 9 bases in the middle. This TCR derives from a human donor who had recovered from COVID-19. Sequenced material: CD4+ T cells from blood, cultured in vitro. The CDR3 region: CASSRTGVDGYTF. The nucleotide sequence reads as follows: TGTGCCAGCAGTCGGACAGGGGTTGATGGCTACACCTTC.